A single sample is the source of the 9 T cell receptor beta chains below, sequenced in a study of blood T cells in healthy people across ages. Sample-barcoded 5' priming and a J-beta primer mix drove a second PCR of about 6 to 11 cycles. TCRdb itself ran the 5' RACE reads through MiXCR, one entry per CDR3 protein. This table holds some 710,000 distinct CDR3 sequences, about 24% found once. The sequencing sample was made of blood. These receptors were collected from a man in his sixties or seventies in good health.

This rearrangement joins TRBV7-9 to TRBJ1-4; D not resolved. Per germline, CDR1 SEHNR and CDR2 FQNEAQ (reference sequence). This CDR3 is built from 17 residues. Trimming cost V 0 bases and J 0 bases, with 11 bases left between them. CDR3 bases: TGTGCCAGCAGCTTAGCCCCGGTCCTCGCAACTAATGAAAAACTGTTTTTT. It encodes CASSLAPVLATNEKLFF.

The rearrangement uses TRBV5-6 and TRBJ2-7; weak D call: TRBD2 (5 bases). Matching the DNA end better, TRBJ2-5 makes the J call doubtful. The CDR3 is 13 amino acids. Per germline, CDR1 SGHDT and CDR2 YYEEEE. CDR3 region: CASSLLREGTQYF. The CDR3 nucleotides are TGTGCCAGCAGCTTGCTGAGAGAGGGGACCCAGTACTTC.

This clonotype was picked up a small number of times. The V and J genes are TRBV12-3 or TRBV12-4 and TRBJ2-1; D might be TRBD1 (5 bases). Deletions cut 5 bases from V and 2 bases from J, with 13 bases between. This CDR3 is built from 15 residues. The CDR3 nucleotides read TGTGCCAGCAGTACGTCAGGGAAAGCCTACAATGAGCAGTTCTTC. Translation: CASSTSGKAYNEQFF.

This clonotype was counted many times. This rearrangement joins TRBV20-1 to TRBJ2-5; a possible D gene is TRBD2 (5 bases). Germline lookup yields CDR1 DFQATT and CDR2 SNEGSKA (reference sequence). V lost 5 bases, J lost 1 base, and 11 bases lay in between. The CDR3 extends over 13 amino acids. The CDR3, as DNA: TGCAGTGCTCCGCTAGCTCCCCAAGAGACCCAGTACTTC. The encoded protein is CSAPLAPQETQYF.

This chain connects TRBV28 to TRBJ1-2; D is ambiguous. The germline V and J ends were trimmed by 7 bases and 3 bases, with 9 bases remaining between them. This CDR3 is built from 12 residues. Germline V lookup: CDR1 MDHEN, CDR2 SYDVKM. Here the CDR3 DNA reads TGTGCCAGCATAGGATTCCACTATGGCTACACCTTC. Translation gives CASIGFHYGYTF.

Details on this clonotype: A read error may be the cause here, since a much bigger clone is one base away. This likely comes from a read error, as the CDR3 has no conserved phenylalanine or tryptophan at its end. CDR3 coding DNA: TGCGCCAGCAGCTTGGCCGGGTTTCCCCTGGATGAGCAGTTCTTA. Its translation: CASSLAGFPLDEQFL. The rearrangement links TRBV5-1 to TRBJ2-1; no firm D call. This CDR3 region has 15 residues. Germline CDR1 is SGHRS and CDR2 is YFSETQ. The V gene lost 0 bases and the J gene lost 8 bases, with 15 bases spanning the gap.

The V and J genes are TRBV3-1 and TRBJ2-5; D is possibly TRBD2 (5 bases). The CDR3 runs 13 residues. The germline V and J ends were trimmed by 6 bases and 3 bases, with 11 bases remaining between them. Germline loops: CDR1 LGHDT, CDR2 YNNKEL (reference sequence). DNA of the CDR3: TGTGCCAGCAGGAGCGGAATAGAAGAGACCCAGTACTTC. Protein sequence: CASRSGIEETQYF.

This clonotype has a handful of counts. V usage is TRBV15 and J usage is TRBJ1-1; 8 nucleotides line up with TRBD1. The V and J ends lost 5 bases and 5 bases, in that order; junction bases with no gene match: 7. Germline V gives CDR1 LNHNV, CDR2 YYDKDF (reference sequence). The CDR3 contains 14 residues. Here the CDR3 DNA reads TGTGCCACCAGCTTACAGGGGGTACGGACTGAAGCTTTCTTT. This gives the protein CATSLQGVRTEAFF.

The chain is built from TRBV20-1 and TRBJ1-5; D unclear. From germline, CDR1 is DFQATT and CDR2 SNEGSKA (reference sequence). CDR3 length: 12 amino acids. V was pared by 0 bases and J by 9 bases, with 9 bases between. CDR3 in amino acids: CSAREGPGPQHF. In nucleotides, the CDR3 is TGCAGTGCTAGAGAAGGACCCGGGCCCCAGCATTTT.